The 24 T cell receptor beta chains listed next were all sequenced from one sample in a study of T cell responses to AZD1222 COVID-19 vaccine. Here immunoSEQ multiplex PCR was the method, and the copy in TCRdb shows in-frame clones only, minus some. The sample carries 110,000 or so clones, 88% recorded once. The sample consisted of peripheral blood, taken 28 days after the second AZD1222 dose. Receptors originate from an adult who received the AZD1222 COVID-19 vaccine.

The chain has TRBV5-1 and TRBJ2-3, with 12 bases identical to TRBD2. The CDR3 is made up of 15 amino acids. V lost 4 bases and J lost 3; bases outside the gene matches: 3. Germline V CDR1 and CDR2: SGHRS, YFSETQ. The CDR3 DNA reads TGCGCCAGCAGCCTAACTAGCGGGAGGACAGATACGCAGTATTTT. Translating gives CASSLTSGRTDTQYF.

The genes are TRBV6-1 and TRBJ1-2, with D possibly TRBD1 on 5 matching bases. This CDR3 contains 16 residues. The germline V gene has CDR1 MNHNS and CDR2 SASEGT. Trimming shortened V by 3 bases and J by 3 bases, and 17 bases separated the two germline ends. The CDR3 here is CASSDPHGGTDYGYTF. The CDR3 DNA follows: TGTGCCAGCAGTGACCCACACGGGGGTACGGACTATGGCTACACCTTC.

J is TRBJ2-7 and V is TRBV6-5; D unresolved. V lost 7 bases and J lost 6, with 13 bases in between. Germline V CDR1 and CDR2: MNHEY, SVGAGI. The CDR3 length is 12 residues. The CDR3 DNA reads TGTGCCAGCAAGACGCAGCTTCGCGAGCAGTACTTC. As protein: CASKTQLREQYF.

This clone was counted only a few times. V usage is TRBV7-2 and J usage is TRBJ2-7; TRBD1 agrees at 9 bases. The J segment lost 3 bases and the V segment lost 4 bases, leaving 4 bases of the junction unmatched. The CDR3 extends over 14 amino acids. Germline CDR1 and CDR2: SGHTA and FQGNSA. CDR3 sequence: CASSSGTGFYEQYF. In DNA form, the CDR3 reads TGTGCCAGCAGCTCCGGGACAGGGTTCTACGAGCAGTACTTC.

The CDR3 DNA follows: TGTGCCAGTAGAGTAGCGGGTTGGTCCGGGGAGCTGTTTTTT. This codes for CASRVAGWSGELFF. V is TRBV19 and J is TRBJ2-2; TRBD2 agrees at 7 bases. The CDR3 is made up of 14 amino acids. V dropped 6 bases and J dropped 6; count of bases not matched to a gene: 7. CDR1 LNHDA and CDR2 SQIVND come from the germline V gene (reference sequence).

This clone was found once. This rearrangement joins TRBV6-5 to TRBJ1-3; D gene uncertain. Between the trimmed V and J ends, which lost 6 bases and 2 bases, there was a span of 14 bases. CDR1 MNHEY and CDR2 SVGAGI come from the germline V gene. The CDR3 covers 15 residues. As DNA, the CDR3 is TGTGCCAGCAGCCCGAACCTGACCCCTGGAAACACCATATATTTT. This sequence encodes CASSPNLTPGNTIYF.

The chain couples TRBV7-8 to TRBJ1-2; D unresolved. This CDR3 has 13 amino acids. Germline V CDR1 and CDR2: SGHVS, FQNEAQ. Trimming cost V 5 bases and J 5 bases, with 12 bases left between them. The CDR3 bases are TGTGCCAGCAGCCGGTATAGGGATTATGGCTACACCTTC. Amino acids: CASSRYRDYGYTF.

The V and J genes are TRBV7-8 and TRBJ2-5; tentatively, D is TRBD1 or TRBD2 (6 bases each). Germline values: CDR1 SGHVS, CDR2 FQNEAQ. Trimming cost V 2 bases and J 5 bases, with 12 bases left between them. This CDR3 is built from 14 residues. The DNA of the CDR3 is TGTGCCAGCAGCTTATTTTCGGGGGCGGAGACCCAGTACTTC. This sequence encodes CASSLFSGAETQYF.

The chain links TRBV3-1 (or the pseudogene TRBV3-2) to TRBJ2-2; possible D gene TRBD1, 5 bases. The germline V and J ends were trimmed by 1 base and 3 bases, with 9 bases remaining between them. The CDR3 runs to 15 residues. Looked up from germline, CDR1 is LGHDT and CDR2 is YNNKEL (reference sequence). CDR3 loop: CASSQGLGDTGELFF. The CDR3 coding sequence is TGTGCCAGCAGCCAAGGGTTAGGGGACACCGGGGAGCTGTTTTTT.

The rearrangement links TRBV28 to TRBJ1-2; TRBD1 is a possible D gene (5 bases). The CDR3 length is 14 residues. Germline V CDR1 and CDR2: MDHEN, SYDVKM. V was pared by 6 bases and J by 8 bases, with 19 bases between. CDR3 loop: CASRLGHGADGYTF. DNA of the CDR3: TGTGCCAGCAGGCTCGGACACGGCGCTGACGGCTACACCTTC.

The rearrangement uses TRBV15 and TRBJ2-3; weak D call: TRBD2 (5 bases). CDR1 is LNHNV, CDR2 YYDKDF, per germline (reference sequence). The CDR3 totals 15 residues. V was pared by 0 bases and J by 5 bases, with 12 bases between. The CDR3 protein is CATSRDRRAIDTQYF. The CDR3 coding sequence is TGTGCCACCAGCAGAGATAGGCGGGCCATAGATACGCAGTATTTT.

This rearrangement joins TRBV6-1 to TRBJ1-1, with a weak D call TRBD1 (5 bases). The V end lost 2 bases, the J end lost 3 bases, and 13 bases lay between the germline ends. The V gene's germline CDR1 is MNHNS and CDR2 SASEGT. The CDR3 runs 15 residues. CDR3 sequence (DNA): TGTGCCAGCAGTGAACTGAGGACAAGGGACACTGAAGCTTTCTTT. Encoded protein: CASSELRTRDTEAFF.

The genes are TRBV7-2 and TRBJ1-2; possibly TRBD1 for D (5 bases). CDR1 is SGHTA, CDR2 FQGNSA, per germline. V lost 1 base to trimming and J lost 1 base, with 16 bases between them. The CDR3 is made up of 17 amino acids. The CDR3 is CASSLGGSAKNNYGYTF. The CDR3 region has the DNA TGTGCCAGCAGCTTAGGGGGGTCAGCTAAGAATAACTATGGCTACACCTTC.

The chain uses TRBV7-8 and TRBJ2-4; D possibly corresponds to TRBD1 (6 bases). This CDR3 comprises 16 residues. Trimming pared 5 bases from V and 1 base from J, leaving 15 bases between. CDR1 is SGHVS, CDR2 FQNEAQ, per germline. The CDR3 here is CASSQEGEWAKNIQYF. As DNA, the CDR3 is TGTGCCAGCAGCCAAGAGGGGGAGTGGGCCAAAAACATTCAGTACTTC.

This clone occurred many times. V usage is TRBV5-4 and J usage is TRBJ1-5; D call uncertain. CDR3 size: 15 residues. Trimming took 4 bases from V and 1 from J, leaving 12 bases between them. CDR1 is SGHNT, CDR2 YYREEE, per germline (reference sequence). The DNA for the CDR3 is TGTGCCAGCAGCGATCTGGGCACAAGCAATCAGCCCCAGCATTTT. Encoded protein: CASSDLGTSNQPQHF.

V is TRBV5-6 and J is TRBJ1-6; 8 bases agree with TRBD1. V was pared by 1 base and J by 7 bases, with 4 bases of the junction left unmatched. Germline-derived CDR1 and CDR2 are SGHDT and YYEEEE. The CDR3 loop spans 15 amino acids. CDR3 DNA: TGTGCCAGCAGCTTGAGGACAGGGATCAATTCACCCCTCCACTTT. Its protein product is CASSLRTGINSPLHF.

The chain joins TRBV9 to TRBJ1-2, with unresolved D. The CDR3 extends over 15 amino acids. Trimming pared 4 bases from V and 3 bases from J, leaving 16 bases between. Germline V gives CDR1 SGDLS, CDR2 YYNGEE. CDR3 sequence reads: CASSPKGNRDYGYTF. The DNA for the CDR3 is TGTGCCAGCAGCCCAAAAGGGAATCGGGACTATGGCTACACCTTC.

The chain has TRBV12-5 and TRBJ1-3; D may be TRBD1 (5 bases). The CDR3 covers 14 residues. Germline CDR1 and CDR2: LGHNT and FRNRAP. The V end lost 0 bases, the J end lost 4 bases, and 7 bases lay between the germline ends. The CDR3 DNA reads as TGTGCTAGTGGTTTGGTAGGGGCGGGAAACACCATATATTTT. Protein sequence: CASGLVGAGNTIYF.

The chain combines TRBV7-9 with TRBJ1-1; 7 bases match TRBD1. V lost 4 bases and J lost 1; bases outside the gene matches: 12. Per the germline V gene, CDR1 is SEHNR and CDR2 is FQNEAQ (reference sequence). The CDR3 is 17 residues long. The CDR3 nucleotides are TGTGCCAGCAGCTCCACCGGTGCAGGACAGGCGAACACTGAAGCTTTCTTT. Its protein product is CASSSTGAGQANTEAFF.

This chain connects TRBV3-1 (or the pseudogene TRBV3-2) to TRBJ2-6, with 7 bases fitting TRBD1. With V trimmed by 0 bases and J by 2 bases, 10 bases remained unmatched. This CDR3 spans 19 amino acids. Germline-derived CDR1 and CDR2 are LGHDT and YNNKEL (reference sequence). CDR3 residues: CASSQDPETGWAGANVLTF. In DNA form, the CDR3 reads TGTGCCAGCAGCCAAGATCCTGAGACAGGGTGGGCTGGGGCCAACGTCCTGACTTTC.

The V and J genes are TRBV19 and TRBJ2-1; the match to TRBD2 covers 7 bases. Germline loops: CDR1 LNHDA, CDR2 SQIVND (reference sequence). With V trimmed by 6 bases and J by 1 base, 9 bases remained unmatched. The CDR3 totals 16 residues. DNA for the CDR3: TGTGCCAGTAGATATCGGACTAGTGGTTCCTACAATGAGCAGTTCTTC. Translation: CASRYRTSGSYNEQFF.

The V gene is TRBV2, the J gene TRBJ2-1; 13 nucleotides match TRBD2. V lost 6 bases and J lost 4; bases outside the gene matches: 3. The CDR3 totals 15 residues. Germline V CDR1 and CDR2: SNHLY, FYNNEI. The CDR3 DNA reads as TGTGCCAGCAGACCGACTAGCGGGGGGTACAATGAGCAGTTCTTC. The encoded protein is CASRPTSGGYNEQFF.

The V call is TRBV28, the J call TRBJ2-2, with 12 bases identical to TRBD2. The germline gives CDR1 MDHEN, CDR2 SYDVKM. J lost 6 bases, V lost 1 base, and 6 bases had no gene match. CDR3 length equals 17 residues. The CDR3 DNA reads as TGTGCCAGCAGTTTATTCGACCTAGCGGGGGGGCCCGGGGAGCTGTTTTTT. This gives the protein CASSLFDLAGGPGELFF.

J is TRBJ1-1 and V is TRBV19, with TRBD1 identical over 8 bases. CDR3 length equals 14 residues. Trimming cost V 10 bases and J 1 base; bases outside gene matches: 8. Germline assignment: CDR1 LNHDA and CDR2 SQIVND (reference sequence). CDR3 residues: CAIQDRAKNTEAFF. The CDR3 DNA reads as TGTGCCATTCAGGACAGGGCAAAGAACACTGAAGCTTTCTTT.